This TCR beta chain is from a study of breast tumors, draining lymph nodes, adjacent tissues. The lymph nodes were axillary draining lymph nodes from breast cancer patients. CDR1 and CDR2 (germline): SNHLY, FYNNEI. Trimming at V came to 7 bases and at J to 6 bases, leaving 8 bases not matched to a gene. The CDR3 sequence is 15 residues long. TCRdb re-called the multiplex PCR reads through MiXCR, storing one row per CDR3 protein. The sample comprises under 300,000 distinct CDR3 sequences, around 34% of which are singletons, and approximately 3.5% rests with the top ten. As concerns this clonotype: A much larger clone lies one base from this, so it may be a read error.

The V gene is TRBV2, the J gene TRBJ2-1; 11 bases agree with TRBD2. The TCR comes from a female donor with breast cancer. Some clones in this sample may be carry-over from other donors' samples. Source material: axillary lymph node tissue. The CDR3 sequence: CASNQLAGVPNEQFF. In DNA, the CDR3 is TGTGCCAGCAATCAACTAGCGGGGGTTCCCAATGAGCAGTTCTTC.